This entry lists 19 T cell receptor beta chains sequenced from one sample in a study of identical twins. Via MiXCR, TCRdb re-called the 5' RACE reads, giving one row per CDR3 protein. The data hold 500,000 to 600,000 distinct CDR3 sequences, with less than 25% observed a single time. The sample also formed part of further work on T cells expressing NK-cell markers.

Sequenced: CD4+ T cells sorted from blood. The source of these receptors is a woman between 18 and 30 years old in good health.

The J gene is TRBJ2-4, the V gene TRBV2; perhaps D is TRBD1 or TRBD2 (5 bases each). The V gene lost 2 bases and the J gene lost 2 bases, with 10 bases spanning the gap. The CDR3 loop spans 15 amino acids. Germline assignment: CDR1 SNHLY and CDR2 FYNNEI. CDR3: CASSERDGSKNIQYF. CDR3 bases: TGTGCCAGCAGTGAACGGGACGGGTCCAAAAACATTCAGTACTTC.

This clonotype was detected a few times. The J gene is TRBJ2-7, the V gene TRBV15, with 7 bases aligning to TRBD1. Germline lookup yields CDR1 LNHNV and CDR2 YYDKDF (reference sequence). There are 13 residues in the CDR3. V lost 5 bases, J lost 5 bases, and 6 bases stayed unmatched. CDR3 coding DNA: TGTGCCACCAGCCCCGGGACAGAGGACGAGCAGTACTTC. Encoded protein: CATSPGTEDEQYF.

At least ten counts were recorded for this clonotype. CDR3 protein: CSASRTAYGYTF. The CDR3 bases are TGCAGCGCCTCGAGGACAGCCTATGGCTACACCTTC. The rearrangement joins TRBV29-1 to TRBJ1-2; TRBD1 is a possible D gene (6 bases). Trimming stripped 7 bases from V and 4 bases from J, with 13 bases between. The CDR3 extends over 12 amino acids. The germline CDR1 and CDR2 sequences are SQVTM and ANQGSEA. The full variable domain, completed using reference TRBV29-1 and TRBJ1-2, is SAVISQKPSRDICQRGTSLTIQCQVDSQVTMMFWYRQQPGQSLTLIATANQGSEATYESGFVIDKFPISRPNLTFSTLTVSNMSPEDSSIYLCSASRTAYGYTFGSGTRLTVV.

In this sample, this clonotype turned up many times. Written as DNA, the CDR3 is TGCAGCGTTGGGTATGACAGGACTTCCTACGAGCAGTACTTC. This encodes CSVGYDRTSYEQYF. This rearrangement joins TRBV29-1 to TRBJ2-7, with D maybe TRBD1 (6 bases). Germline V lookup: CDR1 SQVTM, CDR2 ANQGSEA. The V end was cut by 4 bases, the J end by 1 base, with 14 bases between. The CDR3 sequence is 14 residues long.

This clonotype was observed a few times. This chain joins TRBV9 and TRBJ1-2, with TRBD1 matching 9 bases. CDR1 and CDR2 from the germline V gene are SGDLS and YYNGEE. The CDR3 sequence is 13 residues long. V lost 0 bases to trimming and J lost 8 bases; unmatched junction nucleotides: 2. The CDR3 reads CASSVAGQGGYTF. DNA of the CDR3: TGTGCCAGCAGCGTAGCGGGACAGGGAGGCTACACCTTC.

This chain connects TRBV5-1 to TRBJ2-3, with 9 bases that match TRBD2. Germline CDR1 and CDR2: SGHRS and YFSETQ. CDR3 length: 15 residues. The V gene end was trimmed by 7 bases and the J gene end by 2 bases; junction bases not matched to a gene: 8. CDR3 nucleotide sequence: TGCGCCAGCCGGGGGCTAGCGGGACCCACAGATACGCAGTATTTT. Translated: CASRGLAGPTDTQYF.

This clonotype has a handful of counts. The rearrangement joins TRBV2 to TRBJ2-1, with D perhaps matching TRBD2 (6 bases). The length of the CDR3 is 14 residues. CDR1 and CDR2 (germline): SNHLY, FYNNEI. Trimming stripped 2 bases from V and 6 bases from J, with 11 bases between. The chain's CDR3 is CASSEPGGVNEQFF. The CDR3 DNA reads as TGTGCCAGCAGTGAACCAGGAGGGGTCAATGAGCAGTTCTTC. The variable domain in full, with the rest retrieved from reference TRBV2 and TRBJ2-1, is EPEVTQTPSHQVTQMGQEVILRCVPISNHLYFYWYRQILGQKVEFLVSFYNNEISEKSEIFDDQFSVERPDGSNFTLKIRSTKLEDSAMYFCASSEPGGVNEQFFGPGTRLTVL.

Only a few counts were recorded for this clonotype. The chain employs TRBV20-1 and TRBJ2-5; D gene uncertain. Germline loops: CDR1 DFQATT, CDR2 SNEGSKA (reference sequence). This CDR3 has 13 residues. V was shortened by 0 bases and J by 0 bases, with 5 bases between the two germline ends. DNA of the CDR3: TGCAGTGCTAGAGATGGCCACCAAGAGACCCAGTACTTC. It encodes CSARDGHQETQYF.

This clonotype appeared many times. The chain uses TRBV4-3 and TRBJ2-3; D may be TRBD2 (5 bases). CDR3 length equals 18 residues. CDR1 is LGHNA and CDR2 is YSLEER in the germline V gene. With 2 bases removed from V and 3 bases from J, the gap between germline ends came to 21 bases. The CDR3 bases are TGCGCCAGCAGCCAAACTCAGCGTGGCCGGGGATTGACAGATACGCAGTATTTT. It translates to CASSQTQRGRGLTDTQYF.

This clonotype was counted a few times. DNA for the CDR3: TGTGCCAGCAGCCGGGAGAGCTACAATGAGCAGTTCTTC. Translation gives CASSRESYNEQFF. The rearrangement joins TRBV7-9 to TRBJ2-1; perhaps TRBD2 as D (6 bases). V lost 5 bases to trimming and J lost 3 bases, with 8 bases between them. Germline V gives CDR1 SEHNR, CDR2 FQNEAQ (reference sequence). The CDR3 runs to 13 residues.

This clonotype came up a few times. The chain uses TRBV7-8 and TRBJ2-7; D is possibly TRBD1 (6 bases). In germline, CDR1 is SGHVS, CDR2 FQNEAQ. V lost 2 bases and J 3 bases, leaving 11 bases between the germline ends. CDR3 length: 14 residues. CDR3 sequence (DNA): TGTGCCAGCAGCTTAAGGGGGAAGGACTACGAGCAGTACTTC. It yields the protein CASSLRGKDYEQYF.

This clonotype was detected only a few times. V is TRBV6-1 and J is TRBJ2-7; 7 nucleotides align to TRBD2. This CDR3 region has 15 residues. The J segment lost 3 bases and the V segment lost 5 bases, leaving 10 bases of the junction unmatched. Germline lookup yields CDR1 MNHNS and CDR2 SASEGT. CDR3 region: CASSRGTGGNYEQYF. Written as DNA, the CDR3 is TGTGCCAGCAGTCGGGGGACGGGAGGCAACTACGAGCAGTACTTC.

This chain links TRBV18 with TRBJ1-2; possible D gene TRBD1, 6 bases. V was cut by 3 bases and J by 2 bases, with 10 bases left in between. The germline gives CDR1 KGHSH, CDR2 LQKENI. The CDR3 has 14 amino acids. CDR3 loop: CASSPRGQNYGYTF. CDR3 DNA: TGTGCCAGCTCACCGCGGGGGCAGAACTATGGCTACACCTTC.

J is TRBJ2-3 and V is TRBV9, with TRBD2 identical over 8 bases. There are 14 residues in the CDR3. Germline V gene lookup returns CDR1 SGDLS and CDR2 YYNGEE. V gave up 0 bases and J gave up 5 bases; unmatched junction bases: 2. The CDR3 DNA sequence: TGTGCCAGCAGCGTAGACGCGGGGGGAGATACGCAGTATTTT. Translation gives CASSVDAGGDTQYF.

The rearrangement links TRBV12-3 or TRBV12-4 to TRBJ2-3, with 7 bases that match TRBD1. The trim removed 9 bases at V and 4 bases at J, leaving 7 bases unmatched. There are 13 residues in the CDR3. The CDR3 region has the DNA TGTGCCAGTTCGGACAGGACCCCAGATACGCAGTATTTT. This sequence encodes CASSDRTPDTQYF.

The gene calls are TRBV2 and TRBJ1-6, with D uncertain. V was clipped by 3 bases and J by 15 bases, with 9 bases between them. CDR3 length equals 11 residues. Germline-derived CDR1 and CDR2 are SNHLY and FYNNEI. CDR3 sequence: CASSDGWHLHF. The DNA for the CDR3 is TGTGCCAGCAGTGATGGGTGGCACCTCCACTTT.

The chain joins TRBV11-1 to TRBJ1-5; 8 bases align to TRBD1. Unmatched junction bases numbered 15, after V lost 5 bases and J lost 3 bases. Germline assignment: CDR1 SGHAT and CDR2 FQDESV (reference sequence). The CDR3 consists of 18 residues. This chain's CDR3 is CASSILRDRTPFNQPQHF. The CDR3 DNA reads TGTGCCAGCAGCATTCTCCGGGACAGGACTCCTTTCAATCAGCCCCAGCATTTT.

This clonotype was observed a handful of times. The chain uses TRBV5-1 and TRBJ2-3, with 8 bases aligning to TRBD2. CDR3 length equals 17 residues. The V gene's germline CDR1 is SGHRS and CDR2 YFSETQ. The junction had 10 bases not matched to a gene; V was cut back by 0 bases and J by 4 bases. The CDR3 is CASSLVGSGDLPDTQYF. The CDR3 DNA sequence: TGCGCCAGCAGCTTGGTCGGTAGCGGGGATCTACCAGATACGCAGTATTTT.

The V and J genes are TRBV7-9 and TRBJ1-2, with D tentatively TRBD1 (6 bases). V was clipped by 4 bases and J by 4 bases, with 16 bases between them. CDR3 size: 15 residues. Per germline, CDR1 SEHNR and CDR2 FQNEAQ (reference sequence). CDR3 DNA sequence: TGTGCCAGCAGCTCAGGCAACAGGGTCGGCTATGGCTACACCTTC. It specifies CASSSGNRVGYGYTF. The variable domain in full, completed from reference TRBV7-9 and TRBJ1-2, reads DTGVSQNPRHKITKRGQNVTFRCDPISEHNRLYWYRQTLGQGPEFLTYFQNEAQLEKSRLLSDRFSAERPKGSFSTLEIQRTEQGDSAMYLCASSSGNRVGYGYTFGSGTRLTVV.